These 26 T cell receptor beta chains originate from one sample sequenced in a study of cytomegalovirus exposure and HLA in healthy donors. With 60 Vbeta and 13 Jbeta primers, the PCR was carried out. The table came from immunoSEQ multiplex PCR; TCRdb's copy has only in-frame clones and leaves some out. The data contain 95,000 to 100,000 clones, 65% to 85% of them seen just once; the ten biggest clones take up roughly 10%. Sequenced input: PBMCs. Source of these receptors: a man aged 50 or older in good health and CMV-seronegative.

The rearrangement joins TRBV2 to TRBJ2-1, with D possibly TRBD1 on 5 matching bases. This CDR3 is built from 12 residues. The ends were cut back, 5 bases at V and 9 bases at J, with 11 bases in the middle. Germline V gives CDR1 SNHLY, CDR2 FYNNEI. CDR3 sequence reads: CASSSDRPEQFF. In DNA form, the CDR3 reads TGTGCCAGCAGTTCCGACAGACCTGAGCAGTTCTTC.

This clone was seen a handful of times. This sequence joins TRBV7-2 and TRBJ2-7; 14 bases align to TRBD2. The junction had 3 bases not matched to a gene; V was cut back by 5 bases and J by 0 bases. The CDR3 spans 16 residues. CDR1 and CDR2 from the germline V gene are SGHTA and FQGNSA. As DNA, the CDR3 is TGTGCCAGCAGCCCGGGACTAGCGGGGGACTCCTACGAGCAGTACTTC. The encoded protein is CASSPGLAGDSYEQYF.

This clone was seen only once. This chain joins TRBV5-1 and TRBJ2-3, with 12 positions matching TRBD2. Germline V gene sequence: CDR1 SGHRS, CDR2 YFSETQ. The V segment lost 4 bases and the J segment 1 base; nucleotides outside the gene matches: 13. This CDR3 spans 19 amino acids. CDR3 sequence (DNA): TGCGCCAGCAGCAAATCACTAGCGGGGGGCTCTCGTGGCACAGATACGCAGTATTTT. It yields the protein CASSKSLAGGSRGTDTQYF. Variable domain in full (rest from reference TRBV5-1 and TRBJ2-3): KAGVTQTPRYLIKTRGQQVTLSCSPISGHRSVSWYQQTPGQGLQFLFEYFSETQRNKGNFPGRFSGRQFSNSRSEMNVSTLELGDSALYLCASSKSLAGGSRGTDTQYFGPGTRLTVL.

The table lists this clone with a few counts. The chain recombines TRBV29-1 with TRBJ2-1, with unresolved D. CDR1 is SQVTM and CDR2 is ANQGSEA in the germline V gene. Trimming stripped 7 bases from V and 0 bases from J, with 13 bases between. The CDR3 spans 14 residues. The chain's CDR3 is CSALFGFSYNEQFF. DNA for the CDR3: TGCAGCGCCTTGTTTGGCTTCTCCTACAATGAGCAGTTCTTC.

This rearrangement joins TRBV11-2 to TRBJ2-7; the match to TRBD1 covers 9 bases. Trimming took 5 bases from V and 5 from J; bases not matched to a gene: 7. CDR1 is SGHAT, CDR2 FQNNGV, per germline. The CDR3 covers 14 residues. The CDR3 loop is CASSATGTGHEQYF. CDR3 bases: TGTGCCAGCAGCGCAACCGGGACAGGGCACGAGCAGTACTTC.

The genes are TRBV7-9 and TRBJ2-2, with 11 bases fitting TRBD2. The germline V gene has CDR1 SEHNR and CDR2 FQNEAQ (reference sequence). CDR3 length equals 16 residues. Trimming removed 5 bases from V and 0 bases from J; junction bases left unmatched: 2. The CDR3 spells CASSRSGRANTGELFF. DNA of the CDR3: TGTGCCAGCAGCCGTAGCGGGAGGGCGAACACCGGGGAGCTGTTTTTT.

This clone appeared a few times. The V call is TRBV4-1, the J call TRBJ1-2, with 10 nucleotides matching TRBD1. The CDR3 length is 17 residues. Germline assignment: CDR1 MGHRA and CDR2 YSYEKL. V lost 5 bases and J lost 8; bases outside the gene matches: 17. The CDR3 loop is CASSFVGYPGTGEGYTF. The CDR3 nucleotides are TGCGCCAGCAGCTTCGTTGGATACCCCGGGACAGGGGAAGGCTACACCTTC.

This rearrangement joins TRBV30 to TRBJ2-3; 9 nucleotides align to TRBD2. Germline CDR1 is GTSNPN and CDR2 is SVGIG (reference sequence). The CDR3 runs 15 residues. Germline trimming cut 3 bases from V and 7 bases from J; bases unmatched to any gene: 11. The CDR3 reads CAWRYSGTSIHTQYF. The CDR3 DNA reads TGTGCCTGGAGATACTCCGGGACTAGCATTCATACGCAGTATTTT.

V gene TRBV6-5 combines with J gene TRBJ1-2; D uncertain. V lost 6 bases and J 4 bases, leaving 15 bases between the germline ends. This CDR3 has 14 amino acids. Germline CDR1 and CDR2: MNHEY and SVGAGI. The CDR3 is CASRFSGSIYGYTF. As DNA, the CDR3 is TGTGCCAGCAGGTTTTCCGGGTCTATCTATGGCTACACCTTC.

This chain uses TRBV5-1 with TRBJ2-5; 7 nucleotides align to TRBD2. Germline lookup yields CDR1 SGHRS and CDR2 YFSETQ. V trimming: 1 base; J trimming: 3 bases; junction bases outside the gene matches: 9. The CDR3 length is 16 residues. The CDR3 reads CASSLFLAEAKETQYF. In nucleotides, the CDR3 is TGCGCCAGCAGCTTGTTTCTAGCGGAAGCTAAAGAGACCCAGTACTTC.

CDR3 amino acids: CASSPLAGGSHEQYF. The CDR3 nucleotides read TGTGCCAGCAGTCCTTTAGCGGGGGGGTCCCACGAGCAGTACTTC. The chain has TRBV6-6 and TRBJ2-7; TRBD2 matches at 11 bases. The CDR3 totals 15 residues. Germline V lookup: CDR1 MNHNY, CDR2 SVGAGI (reference sequence). V shed 5 bases, J shed 5 bases, and the junction held 8 bases outside the gene matches.

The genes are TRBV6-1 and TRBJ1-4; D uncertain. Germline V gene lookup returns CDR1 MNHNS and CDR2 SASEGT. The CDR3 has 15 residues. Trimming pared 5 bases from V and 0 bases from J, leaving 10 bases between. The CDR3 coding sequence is TGTGCCAGCAGTAAAGTGGGCCCAACTAATGAAAAACTGTTTTTT. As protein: CASSKVGPTNEKLFF.

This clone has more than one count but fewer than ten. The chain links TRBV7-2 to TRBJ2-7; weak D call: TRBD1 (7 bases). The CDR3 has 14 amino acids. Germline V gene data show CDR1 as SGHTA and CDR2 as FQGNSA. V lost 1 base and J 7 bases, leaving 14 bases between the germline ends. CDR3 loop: CASSLELAGGEQYF. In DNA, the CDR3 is TGTGCCAGCAGCTTAGAACTAGCAGGGGGGGAGCAGTACTTC.

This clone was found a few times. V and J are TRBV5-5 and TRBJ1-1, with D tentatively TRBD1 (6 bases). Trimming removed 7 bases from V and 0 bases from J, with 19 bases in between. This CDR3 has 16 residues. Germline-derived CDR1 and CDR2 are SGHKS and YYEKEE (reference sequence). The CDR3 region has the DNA TGTGCCAGCGGGGAGGGGGTGATTTTTATGAACACTGAAGCTTTCTTT. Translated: CASGEGVIFMNTEAFF. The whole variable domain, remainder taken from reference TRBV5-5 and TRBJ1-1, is DAGVTQSPTHLIKTRGQQVTLRCSPISGHKSVSWYQQVLGQGPQFIFQYYEKEERGRGNFPDRFSARQFPNYSSELNVNALLLGDSALYLCASGEGVIFMNTEAFFGQGTRLTVV.

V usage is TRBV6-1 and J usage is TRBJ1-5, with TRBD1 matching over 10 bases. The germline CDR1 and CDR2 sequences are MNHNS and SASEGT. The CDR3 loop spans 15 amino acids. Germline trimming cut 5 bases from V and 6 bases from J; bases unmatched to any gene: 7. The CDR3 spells CASSRDRGPGQPQHF. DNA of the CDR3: TGTGCCAGCAGTCGGGACAGGGGTCCCGGTCAGCCCCAGCATTTT.

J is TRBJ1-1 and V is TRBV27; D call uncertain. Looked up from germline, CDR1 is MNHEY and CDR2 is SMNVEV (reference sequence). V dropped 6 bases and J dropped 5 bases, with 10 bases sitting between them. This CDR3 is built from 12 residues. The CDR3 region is CASSLPGTEAFF. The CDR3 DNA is TGTGCCAGCAGCCTTCCGGGGACTGAAGCTTTCTTT.

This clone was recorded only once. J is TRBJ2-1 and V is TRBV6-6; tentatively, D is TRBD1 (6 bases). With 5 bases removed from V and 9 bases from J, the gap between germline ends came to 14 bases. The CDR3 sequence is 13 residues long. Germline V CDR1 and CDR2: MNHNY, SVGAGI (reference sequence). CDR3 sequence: CASSPQGYGEQFF. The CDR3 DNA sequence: TGTGCCAGCAGTCCACAGGGTTACGGTGAGCAGTTCTTC.

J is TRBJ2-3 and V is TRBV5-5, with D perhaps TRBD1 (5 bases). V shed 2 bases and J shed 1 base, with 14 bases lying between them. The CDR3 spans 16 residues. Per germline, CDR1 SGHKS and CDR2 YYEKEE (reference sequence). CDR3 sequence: CASSLLVTGGTDTQYF. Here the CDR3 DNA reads TGTGCCAGCAGCTTATTAGTAACAGGCGGCACAGATACGCAGTATTTT.

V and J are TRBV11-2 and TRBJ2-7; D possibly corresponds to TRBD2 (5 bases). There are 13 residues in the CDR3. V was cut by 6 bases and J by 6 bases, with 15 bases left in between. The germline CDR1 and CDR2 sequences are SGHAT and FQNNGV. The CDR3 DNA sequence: TGTGCCAGCAGTCCGGTAAGAGGGAGCGAGCAGTACTTC. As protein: CASSPVRGSEQYF.

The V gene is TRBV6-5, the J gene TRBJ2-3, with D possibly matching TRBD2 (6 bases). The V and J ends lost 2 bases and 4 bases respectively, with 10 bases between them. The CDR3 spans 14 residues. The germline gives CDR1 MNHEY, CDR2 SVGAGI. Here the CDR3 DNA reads TGTGCCAGCAGTTACCAAGGGGAGGCAGATACGCAGTATTTT. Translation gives CASSYQGEADTQYF.

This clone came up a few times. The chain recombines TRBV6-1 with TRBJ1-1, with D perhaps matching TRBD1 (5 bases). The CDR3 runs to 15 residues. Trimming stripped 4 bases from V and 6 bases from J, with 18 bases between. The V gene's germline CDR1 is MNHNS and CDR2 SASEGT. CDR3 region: CASSGGGGSLAEAFF. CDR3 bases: TGTGCCAGCAGTGGGGGCGGGGGGTCGCTAGCTGAAGCTTTCTTT.

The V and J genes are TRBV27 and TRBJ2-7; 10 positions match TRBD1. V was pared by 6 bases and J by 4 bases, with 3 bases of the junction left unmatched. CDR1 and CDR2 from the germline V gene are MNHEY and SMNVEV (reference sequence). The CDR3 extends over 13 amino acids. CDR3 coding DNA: TGTGCCAGCAGCCCGGGACAGGGGTACGAGCAGTACTTC. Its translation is CASSPGQGYEQYF.

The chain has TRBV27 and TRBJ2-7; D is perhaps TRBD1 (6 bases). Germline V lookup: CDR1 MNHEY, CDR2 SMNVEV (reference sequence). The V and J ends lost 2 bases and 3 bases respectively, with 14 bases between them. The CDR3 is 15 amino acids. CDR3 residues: CASSLTGQNYYEQYF. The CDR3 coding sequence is TGTGCCAGCAGTTTAACCGGACAGAACTACTACGAGCAGTACTTC.

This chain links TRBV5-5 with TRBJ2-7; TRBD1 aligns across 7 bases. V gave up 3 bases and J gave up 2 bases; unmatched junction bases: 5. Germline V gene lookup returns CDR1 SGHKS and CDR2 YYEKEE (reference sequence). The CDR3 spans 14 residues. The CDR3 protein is CASSSRTGTYEQYF. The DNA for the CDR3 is TGTGCCAGCAGCTCCCGGACAGGAACCTACGAGCAGTACTTC.

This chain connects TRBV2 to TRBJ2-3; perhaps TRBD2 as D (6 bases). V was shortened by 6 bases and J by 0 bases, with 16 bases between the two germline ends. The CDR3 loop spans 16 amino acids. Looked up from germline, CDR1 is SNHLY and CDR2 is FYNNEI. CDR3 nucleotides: TGTGCCAGCAGCCGCGGGATGGGCGGTAGCACAGATACGCAGTATTTT. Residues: CASSRGMGGSTDTQYF.

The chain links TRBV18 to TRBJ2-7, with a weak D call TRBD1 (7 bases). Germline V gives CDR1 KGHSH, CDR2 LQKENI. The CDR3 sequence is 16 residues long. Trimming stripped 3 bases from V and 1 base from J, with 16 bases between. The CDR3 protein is CASSPGGTGASYEQYF. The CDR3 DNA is TGTGCCAGCTCACCGGGAGGAACAGGGGCTTCCTACGAGCAGTACTTC.